This TCR beta chain was recovered during a study of cytomegalovirus exposure and HLA in healthy donors. The germline CDR1 and CDR2 sequences are MNHEY and SVGAGI. There are 14 residues in the CDR3. Trimming removed 10 bases from V and 0 bases from J, with 15 bases in between. PCR was performed using 60 Vbeta and 13 Jbeta primers. Libraries were prepared by immunoSEQ multiplex PCR; TCRdb keeps only in-frame clonotypes and omits some of them. The table has approximately 220,000 clones, about 74% seen once; the top ten hold under 2%. Sample: PBMCs. The receptor comes from a woman younger than 45 in good health and CMV-seronegative. This chain links TRBV6-5 with TRBJ1-1; possible D gene TRBD1, 6 bases. The CDR3 reads CATNPQGMNTEAFF. CDR3 DNA sequence: TGTGCCACCAATCCACAGGGTATGAACACTGAAGCTTTCTTT.